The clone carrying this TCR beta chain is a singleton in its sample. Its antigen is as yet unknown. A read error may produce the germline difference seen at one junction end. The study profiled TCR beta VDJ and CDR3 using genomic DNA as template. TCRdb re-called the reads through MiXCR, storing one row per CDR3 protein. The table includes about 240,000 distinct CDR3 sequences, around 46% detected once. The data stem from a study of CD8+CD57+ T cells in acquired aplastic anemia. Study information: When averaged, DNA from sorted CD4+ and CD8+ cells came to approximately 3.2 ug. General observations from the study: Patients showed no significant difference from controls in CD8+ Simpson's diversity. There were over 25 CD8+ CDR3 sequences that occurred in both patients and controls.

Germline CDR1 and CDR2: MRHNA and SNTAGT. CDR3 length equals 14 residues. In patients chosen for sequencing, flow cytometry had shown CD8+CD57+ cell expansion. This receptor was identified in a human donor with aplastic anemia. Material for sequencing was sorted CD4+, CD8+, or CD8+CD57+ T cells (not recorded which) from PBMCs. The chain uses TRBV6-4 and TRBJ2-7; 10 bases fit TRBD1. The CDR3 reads CASSPRQGASEQCF. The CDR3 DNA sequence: TGTGCCAGCAGTCCTAGACAGGGGGCTAGCGAGCAGTGCTTC.